This note documents a single T cell receptor (beta chain) sequence. The source of the sample is a study of control samples from healthy donors and cancer patients. Sequencing was performed with immunoSEQ multiplex PCR; in TCRdb, only in-frame clones are kept and a portion is missing. The table includes 90,000 to 110,000 clones, around 89% detected once. Germline assignment: CDR1 SGHNT and CDR2 YENEEA. This CDR3 has 15 residues. V lost 4 bases and J lost 1; bases outside the gene matches: 5. The sample consisted of blood. The TCR originated in a woman between 45 and 65 years old in good health. The gene calls are TRBV11-3 and TRBJ1-1; 8 nucleotides agree with TRBD1. Here the CDR3 reads CASSSGGTGNTEAFF. The CDR3 coding sequence is TGTGCCAGCAGCTCAGGTGGGACAGGGAACACTGAAGCTTTCTTT.